A selection of T cell receptor beta chains follows, all from one sample in a study of T cell responses to AZD1222 COVID-19 vaccine. The table came from immunoSEQ multiplex PCR; TCRdb's copy has only in-frame clones and leaves some out. Of 75,000 to 95,000 clones listed, approximately 88% are singletons. The sequencing used peripheral blood, collected 28 days after the second dose of the MenACWY control vaccine. The receptor set was obtained from an adult who received the MenACWY meningococcal vaccine as a control. Each CDR3 is given with its conserved first and last residue. D genes are given only for firm matches. Clone sizes are given selectively: once, few, many, or a class where the clone is expanded.

TRBV19	TRBD1	TRBJ2-7	-	TGTGCCAGTAGTCAGGGGGCGTCCTACGAGCAGTACTTC	CASSQGASYEQYF
TRBV6-6	-	TRBJ2-2	-	TGTGCCAGCAGTCCACTCGGCAGGGATAATGGGGACACCGGGGAGCTGTTTTTT	CASSPLGRDNGDTGELFF
TRBV7-9	-	TRBJ1-4	-	TGTGCCAGCAGCTCCGGGGGGAATGGAAAACTGTTTTTT	CASSSGGNGKLFF
TRBV4-3	-	TRBJ2-7	-	TGCGCCAGCAGCCAAGATCGGGGGGCACCCTACGAGCAGTACTTC	CASSQDRGAPYEQYF
TRBV11-3	-	TRBJ1-1	-	TGTGCCAGCAGCTTAGACGGGACCCGACTCAGTGAAGCTTTCTTT	CASSLDGTRLSEAFF
TRBV30	-	TRBJ1-4	-	TGTGCCTGGAGTGTATCGGGGGTCGAAAAACTGTTTTTT	CAWSVSGVEKLFF
TRBV30	-	TRBJ1-1	-	TGTGCCTGGAGTGTATCCGGGGGGGGCACTGAAGCTTTCTTT	CAWSVSGGGTEAFF
TRBV28	-	TRBJ2-7	-	TGTGCCAGCAGTTCAGGGGTCCACGAGCAGTACTTC	CASSSGVHEQYF
TRBV2	-	TRBJ2-7	-	TGTGCCAGCAAGTCTTCTGCGACAGAGCAGTACTTC	CASKSSATEQYF
TRBV11-3	-	TRBJ1-2	-	TGTGCCAGCAGTCAAGGGTCAGGTCTTCGTCTCACCTTC	CASSQGSGLRLTF
TRBV30	TRBD1	TRBJ1-6	-	TGTGCCTGGGTACCGGGACAGGGATATTCACCCCTCCACTTT	CAWVPGQGYSPLHF
TRBV12-3/TRBV12-4	-	TRBJ1-5	-	TGTGCCAGCAGCCTGGAAGATCAGCCCCAGCATTTT	CASSLEDQPQHF
TRBV28	-	TRBJ1-1	-	TGTGCCAGCAGGGAGGACACATTATCGAACACTGAAGCTTTCTTT	CASREDTLSNTEAFF
TRBV2	-	TRBJ1-4	-	TGTGCCAGCAGAAGGGGGACGGATGAAAAACTGTTTTTT	CASRRGTDEKLFF
TRBV4-2	-	TRBJ2-7	-	TGTGCCAGCAGCCAAGTTCCGGGGGCACACTACGAGCAGTACTTC	CASSQVPGAHYEQYF
TRBV5-4	-	TRBJ2-3	once	TGTGCCAGCAGGCGGATGCCCAAAGATACGCAGTATTTT	CASRRMPKDTQYF
TRBV25-1	TRBD2	TRBJ2-1	-	TGTGCCAGCAGCCGCACCCTAGCGGGGGGGTGGTACAATGAGCAGTTCTTC	CASSRTLAGGWYNEQFF
TRBV9	TRBD1	TRBJ2-3	few	TGTGCCAGCAGCGTAGCCTACAGGGGAGATACGCAGTATTTT	CASSVAYRGDTQYF
TRBV19	-	TRBJ2-6	-	TGTGCCAGTAGTACAGGGCCTGGGGCCAACGTCCTGACTTTC	CASSTGPGANVLTF
TRBV4-2	-	TRBJ2-4	-	TGTGCCAGCAGCCAAGATGAGGGTGTAAACATTCAGTACTTC	CASSQDEGVNIQYF
TRBV19	-	TRBJ2-5	-	TGTGCCAGTAGTATAAGTTCCAGGGTGGAGACCCAGTACTTC	CASSISSRVETQYF
TRBV30	TRBD1	TRBJ1-2	-	TGTGCCTGGAGTGTATTAGGACAGGGAGGAGGCTACACCTTC	CAWSVLGQGGGYTF
TRBV30	-	TRBJ1-1	once	TGTGCCTGGAGTCCGGGCACTGAAGCTTTCTTT	CAWSPGTEAFF
TRBV30	TRBD1	TRBJ1-6	-	TGTGCCTGGGGCATACGACAGGGTAATTCACCCCTCCACTTT	CAWGIRQGNSPLHF
TRBV7-9	-	TRBJ1-5	-	TGTGCCAGCAGTCCTAGCTCGGGGGGAGGGTATCAGCCCCAGCATTTT	CASSPSSGGGYQPQHF
TRBV6-5	-	TRBJ2-2	-	TGTGCCAGCAGTTTCCAGGGGCGGGACACCGGGGAGCTGTTTTTT	CASSFQGRDTGELFF